What follows is one TCR beta chain and its context. The record originates from a study of blood T cell repertoires in COVID-19. The germline V gene encodes CDR1 SGHKS and CDR2 YYEKEE (reference sequence). The CDR3 spans 14 residues. Trimming stripped 10 bases from V and 9 bases from J, with 23 bases between. Repertoires were generated with immunoSEQ multiplex PCR, while TCRdb's copy carries only in-frame clones and drops some. The table lists about 200,000 clones, 85% of them singletons. V and J are TRBV5-5 and TRBJ2-1; maybe TRBD2 (5 bases). This TCR derives from an elderly woman with acute or convalescent COVID-19. Sequencing used peripheral blood. The CDR3 loop is CAGSSGLNSGEQFF. CDR3 bases: TGTGCCGGGTCCAGCGGTCTAAACTCGGGTGAGCAGTTCTTC.